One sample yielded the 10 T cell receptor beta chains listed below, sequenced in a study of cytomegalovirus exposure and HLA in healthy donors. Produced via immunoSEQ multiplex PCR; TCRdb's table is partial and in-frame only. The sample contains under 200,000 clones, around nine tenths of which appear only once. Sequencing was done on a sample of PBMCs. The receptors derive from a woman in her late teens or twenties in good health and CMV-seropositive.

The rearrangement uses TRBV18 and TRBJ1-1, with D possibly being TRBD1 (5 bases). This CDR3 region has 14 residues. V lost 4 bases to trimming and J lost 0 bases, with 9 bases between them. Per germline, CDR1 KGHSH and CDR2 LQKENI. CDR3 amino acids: CASSLGGMNTEAFF. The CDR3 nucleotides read TGTGCCAGCTCACTCGGGGGGATGAACACTGAAGCTTTCTTT.

CDR3 DNA: TGTGCCAGTACTTACAGGGAATTACGGCAGCCCCAGCATTTT. Amino acid sequence: CASTYRELRQPQHF. This rearrangement joins TRBV19 to TRBJ1-5; D may be TRBD1 (6 bases). From germline, CDR1 is LNHDA and CDR2 SQIVND (reference sequence). Trimming pared 7 bases from V and 7 bases from J, leaving 17 bases between. This CDR3 contains 14 residues. The full variable domain, with the rest looked up from reference TRBV19 and TRBJ1-5, is DGGITQSPKYLFRKEGQNVTLSCEQNLNHDAMYWYRQDPGQGLRLIYYSQIVNDFQKGDIAEGYSVSREKKESFPLTVTSAQKNPTAFYLCASTYRELRQPQHFGDGTRLSIL.

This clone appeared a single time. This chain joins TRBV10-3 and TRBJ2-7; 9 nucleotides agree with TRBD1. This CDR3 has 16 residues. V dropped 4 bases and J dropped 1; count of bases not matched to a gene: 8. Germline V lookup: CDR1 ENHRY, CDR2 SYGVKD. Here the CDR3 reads CAISGGRGQGSYEQYF. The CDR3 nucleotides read TGTGCCATCAGTGGGGGGCGGGGACAGGGATCCTACGAGCAGTACTTC.

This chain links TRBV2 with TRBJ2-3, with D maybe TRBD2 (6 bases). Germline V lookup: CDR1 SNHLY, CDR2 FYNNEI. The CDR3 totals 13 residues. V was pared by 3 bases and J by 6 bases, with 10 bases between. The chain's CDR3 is CASSEEGRDTQYF. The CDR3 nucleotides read TGTGCCAGCAGTGAGGAGGGAAGGGATACGCAGTATTTT.

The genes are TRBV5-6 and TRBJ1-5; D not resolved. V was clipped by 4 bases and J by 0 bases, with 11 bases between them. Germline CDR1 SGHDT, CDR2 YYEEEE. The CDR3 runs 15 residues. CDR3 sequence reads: CASSQSGLSNQPQHF. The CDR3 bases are TGTGCCAGCAGCCAGTCTGGCCTTAGCAATCAGCCCCAGCATTTT.

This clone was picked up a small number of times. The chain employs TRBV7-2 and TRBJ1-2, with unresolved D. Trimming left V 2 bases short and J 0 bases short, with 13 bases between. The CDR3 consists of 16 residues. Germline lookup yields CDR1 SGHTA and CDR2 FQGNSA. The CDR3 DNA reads TGTGCCAGCAGCTTATACCCATCAGAGGCTAACTATGGCTACACCTTC. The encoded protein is CASSLYPSEANYGYTF.

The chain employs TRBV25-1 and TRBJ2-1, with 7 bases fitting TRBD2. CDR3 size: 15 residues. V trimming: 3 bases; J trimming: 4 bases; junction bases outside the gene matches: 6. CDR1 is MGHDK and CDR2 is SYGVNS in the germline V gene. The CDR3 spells CASSESLAVYNEQFF. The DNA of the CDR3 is TGTGCCAGCAGTGAGAGTCTAGCGGTATACAATGAGCAGTTCTTC.

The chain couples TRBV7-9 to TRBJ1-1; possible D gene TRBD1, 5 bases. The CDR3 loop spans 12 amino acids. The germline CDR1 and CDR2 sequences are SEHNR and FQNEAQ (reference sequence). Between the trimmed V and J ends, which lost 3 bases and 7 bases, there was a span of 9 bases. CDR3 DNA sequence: TGTGCCAGCAGCTTTGGCAGGGATGAAGCTTTCTTT. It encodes CASSFGRDEAFF. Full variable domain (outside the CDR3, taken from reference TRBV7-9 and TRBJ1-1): DTGVSQNPRHKITKRGQNVTFRCDPISEHNRLYWYRQTLGQGPEFLTYFQNEAQLEKSRLLSDRFSAERPKGSFSTLEIQRTEQGDSAMYLCASSFGRDEAFFGQGTRLTVV.

The CDR3 here is CASSPSSGRTDTQYF. The CDR3, as DNA: TGTGCCAGCAGTCCCTCTAGCGGGAGAACAGATACGCAGTATTTT. This chain links TRBV6-5 with TRBJ2-3; 10 bases match TRBD2. Per germline, CDR1 MNHEY and CDR2 SVGAGI. The V and J ends lost 5 bases and 3 bases, in that order; junction bases with no gene match: 5. The CDR3 runs 15 residues.

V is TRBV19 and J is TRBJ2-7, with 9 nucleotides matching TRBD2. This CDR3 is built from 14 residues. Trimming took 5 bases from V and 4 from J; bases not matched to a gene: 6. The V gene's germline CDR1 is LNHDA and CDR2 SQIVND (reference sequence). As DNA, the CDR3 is TGTGCCAGTAGTCCGACTAGCGGCCCGTACGAGCAGTACTTC. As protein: CASSPTSGPYEQYF. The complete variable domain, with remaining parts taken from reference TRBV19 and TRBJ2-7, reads DGGITQSPKYLFRKEGQNVTLSCEQNLNHDAMYWYRQDPGQGLRLIYYSQIVNDFQKGDIAEGYSVSREKKESFPLTVTSAQKNPTAFYLCASSPTSGPYEQYFGPGTRLTVT.